Included here is one T cell receptor (beta chain) sequence, with context. This clonotype was observed a few times. The antigen this receptor binds is unknown. No base quality information exists; no much larger clone differs at one position. Libraries were made using 5' RACE. Reads for this sample came from an Illumina HiSeq 2000. A universal primer binding site was added through template switching, and the final cDNA carried a unique molecular identifier so that TCR cDNA molecules could be counted accurately. Specific primers in the conserved constant-segment region were used to synthesize first-strand cDNA for the TCR alpha and beta chains. Each cDNA library was double barcoded, with a SMART-Mk sample barcode plus Illumina barcodes, to control for contamination. Two successive PCR steps introduced TruSeq adapter sequences along with Illumina sample barcodes. The Illumina HiSeq platform was used with custom primers to sequence TCR alpha and beta cDNA libraries. The paper's processing steps were these. Raw reads were processed with MiGEC to extract unique molecular identifiers, and MiXCR was used to determine CDR3 positions. Recombination models were inferred per individual with the repgenHMM and IGoR tools using an EM algorithm. The analysis of shared clonotypes was done with the tcR package in R, with sharing normalized by the product of cloneset sizes. To study raw recombination without the effects of thymic and clonal selection, out-of-frame nonproductive sequences were analyzed. In TCRdb, the public reads were trimmed at Q25 with fastp and aligned with MiXCR, with productive beta chains retained. Identical CDR3 proteins give one entry, which carries the most common genes and DNA. These V and J calls derive from TCRdb rather than the authors' analysis. This sample holds 1,800,000 or so distinct CDR3 sequences; around 29% were observed only once. Of the sample, about 0.27% falls within the top ten clones.

This sample was included in a study of identical twins (dated by TCRdb to about 2016). Notes on the research overall: The study deep-sequenced TCR alpha and beta repertoires from monozygotic twins, unrelated adults of various ages and cord blood to test whether fetal clonotypes persist. To rule out contamination, the twin experiments were replicated at different times with different library preparation protocols.

General findings and caveats noted by the study authors: Excess twin sharing in beta out-of-frame sequences was weaker because fewer shared sequences lowered the signal-to-noise ratio. Out-of-frame TCR alpha sequences shared between twins showed an excess of low generation-probability sequences compared with coincidental sharing between unrelated individuals. Because the same donors could not be followed over many years, the conclusions depended on cross-sectional statistical analysis. Abundant cord blood beta clonotypes carried fewer insertions; young adult naive repertoires showed a weaker similar trend, while memory repertoires showed none. In monozygotic twins, out-of-frame TCR alpha sharing was systematically underestimated by recombination models, although the models agreed with sharing between unrelated individuals. Invariant T cells such as MAIT and iNKT could partly confound zero-insertion analyses, though diverse VJ usage argued against this for most clonotypes.

The trim is 8 bases for V and 3 bases for J, with a gap of 15 bases between the germline ends. According to the germline V gene (reference sequence), CDR1 reads LNHDA and CDR2 reads SQIVND. From cysteine to phenylalanine, the CDR3 is 14 amino acids long. CDR3 DNA is the only sequence kept; it has 42 bases, read in frame from the first base. All donors were healthy Caucasians. This sequence uses TRBV19 and TRBJ2-3; TRBD1 is perhaps the D gene, given 6 matching bases. This TCR came from a newborn girl in good health. Sequencing was performed on cord blood. The CDR3 reads as follows: CASAQGSVTDTQYF. The DNA is as follows: TGTGCCAGTGCGCAGGGGTCTGTGACAGATACGCAGTATTTT.